The T cell receptor beta chain described here comes from a study of cytomegalovirus exposure and HLA in healthy donors. General study findings and limits: The authors later linked a missense DCLRE1C variant to TCR beta V- and J-gene trimming.

Concerning this clone itself: Its specificity is unknown.

A multiplex PCR was run with 60 Vbeta primers and 13 Jbeta primers. The data were produced by immunoSEQ multiplex PCR, yet TCRdb's version contains in-frame clones alone and is incomplete. The profile covers 200,000 to 250,000 clones, with about 84% appearing a single time and over 1% taken by the ten largest. Germline V gene data show CDR1 as SGHAT and CDR2 as FQNNGV. Unmatched junction bases numbered 8, after V lost 5 bases and J lost 3 bases. CDR3 length equals 15 residues. The TCR sequence derives from a human donor in good health. V and J are TRBV11-2 and TRBJ2-7; TRBD2 aligns across 9 bases. Sequenced sample: PBMCs. The CDR3 loop is CASSRRLAERYEQYF. DNA of the CDR3: TGTGCCAGCAGCCGCCGACTAGCGGAACGCTACGAGCAGTACTTC.